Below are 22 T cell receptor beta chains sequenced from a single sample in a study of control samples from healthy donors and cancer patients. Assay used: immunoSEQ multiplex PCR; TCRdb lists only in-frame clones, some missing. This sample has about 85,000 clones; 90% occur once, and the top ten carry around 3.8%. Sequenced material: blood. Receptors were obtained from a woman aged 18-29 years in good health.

CDR3 residues: CASGTGPYEQYF. The DNA of the CDR3 is TGCGCCAGCGGAACAGGGCCGTACGAGCAGTACTTC. The chain joins TRBV10-2 to TRBJ2-7; a weak D match, TRBD1 (6 bases). Germline CDR1 and CDR2: WSHSY and SAAADI. Trimming left V 8 bases short and J 4 bases short, with 12 bases between. There are 12 residues in the CDR3.

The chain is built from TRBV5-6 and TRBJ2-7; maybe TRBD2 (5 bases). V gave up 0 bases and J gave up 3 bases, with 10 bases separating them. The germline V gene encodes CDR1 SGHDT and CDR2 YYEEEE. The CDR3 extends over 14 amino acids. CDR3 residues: CASSLALASYEQYF. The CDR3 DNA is TGTGCCAGCAGCTTGGCCTTAGCGAGCTACGAGCAGTACTTC. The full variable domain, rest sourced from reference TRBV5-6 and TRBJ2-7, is DAGVTQSPTHLIKTRGQQVTLRCSPKSGHDTVSWYQQALGQGPQFIFQYYEEEERQRGNFPDRFSGHQFPNYSSELNVNALLLGDSALYLCASSLALASYEQYFGPGTRLTVT.

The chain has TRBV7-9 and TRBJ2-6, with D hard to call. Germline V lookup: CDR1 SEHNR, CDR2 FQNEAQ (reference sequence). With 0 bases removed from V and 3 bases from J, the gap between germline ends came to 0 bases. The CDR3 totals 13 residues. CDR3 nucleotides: TGTGCCAGCAGCTTAGCTGGGGCCAACGTCCTGACTTTC. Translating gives CASSLAGANVLTF.

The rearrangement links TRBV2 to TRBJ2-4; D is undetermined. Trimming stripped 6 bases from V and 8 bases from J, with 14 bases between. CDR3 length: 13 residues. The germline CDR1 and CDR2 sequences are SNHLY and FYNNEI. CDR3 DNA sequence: TGTGCCAGCAGGTTCTCTAGTGGGTACATTCAGTACTTC. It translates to CASRFSSGYIQYF.

CDR3 sequence (DNA): TGTGCCAGCAGCTTAGGCGGGGGGCTCAAGAACTATGGCTACACCTTC. As protein: CASSLGGGLKNYGYTF. The V gene is TRBV7-9, the J gene TRBJ1-2, with TRBD1 as a possible D gene (6 bases). Germline loops: CDR1 SEHNR, CDR2 FQNEAQ (reference sequence). The CDR3 length is 16 residues. Trimming pared 1 base from V and 2 bases from J, leaving 14 bases between.

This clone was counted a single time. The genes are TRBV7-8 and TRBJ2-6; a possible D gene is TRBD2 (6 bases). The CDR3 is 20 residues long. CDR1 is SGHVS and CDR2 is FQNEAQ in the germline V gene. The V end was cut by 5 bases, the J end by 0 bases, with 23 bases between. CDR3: CASSPGLGQGGPSGANVLTF. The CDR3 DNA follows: TGTGCCAGCAGCCCAGGGTTGGGGCAGGGAGGACCCTCTGGGGCCAACGTCCTGACTTTC.

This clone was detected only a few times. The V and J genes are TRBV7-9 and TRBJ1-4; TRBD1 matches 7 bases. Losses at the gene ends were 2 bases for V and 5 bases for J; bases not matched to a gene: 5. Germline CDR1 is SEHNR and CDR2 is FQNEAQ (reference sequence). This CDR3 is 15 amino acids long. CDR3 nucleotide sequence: TGTGCCAGCAGCTTAAGCAGGGGGGAAAATGAAAAACTGTTTTTT. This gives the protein CASSLSRGENEKLFF.

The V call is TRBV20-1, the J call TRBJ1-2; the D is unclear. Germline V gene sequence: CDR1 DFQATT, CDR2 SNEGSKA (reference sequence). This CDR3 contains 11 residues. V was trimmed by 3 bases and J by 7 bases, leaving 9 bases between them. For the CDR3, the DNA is TGCAGTGCTAGGGTAGTTAGTGGCTACACCTTC. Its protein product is CSARVVSGYTF.

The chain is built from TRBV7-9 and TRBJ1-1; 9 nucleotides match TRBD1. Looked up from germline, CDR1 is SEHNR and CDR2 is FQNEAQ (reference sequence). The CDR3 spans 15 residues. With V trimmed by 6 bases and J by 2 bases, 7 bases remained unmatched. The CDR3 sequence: CASRETGGTNTEAFF. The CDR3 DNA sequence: TGTGCCAGCAGGGAGACAGGGGGAACTAACACTGAAGCTTTCTTT.

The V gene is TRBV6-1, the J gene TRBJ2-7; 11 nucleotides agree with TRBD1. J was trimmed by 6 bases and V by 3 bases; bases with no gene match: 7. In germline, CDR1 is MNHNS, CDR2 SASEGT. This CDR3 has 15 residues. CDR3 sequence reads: CASSDLRDRGVEQYF. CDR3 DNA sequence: TGTGCCAGCAGTGACCTACGGGACAGGGGGGTCGAGCAGTACTTC.

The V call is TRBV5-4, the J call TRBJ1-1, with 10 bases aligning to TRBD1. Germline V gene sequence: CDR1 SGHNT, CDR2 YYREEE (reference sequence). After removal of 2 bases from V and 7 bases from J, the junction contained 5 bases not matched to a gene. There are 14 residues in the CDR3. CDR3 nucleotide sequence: TGTGCCAGCAGCTTAGACAGGGGGCATAGTGAAGCTTTCTTT. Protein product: CASSLDRGHSEAFF. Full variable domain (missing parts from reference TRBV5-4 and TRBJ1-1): ETGVTQSPTHLIKTRGQQVTLRCSSQSGHNTVSWYQQALGQGPQFIFQYYREEENGRGNFPPRFSGLQFPNYSSELNVNALELDDSALYLCASSLDRGHSEAFFGQGTRLTVV.

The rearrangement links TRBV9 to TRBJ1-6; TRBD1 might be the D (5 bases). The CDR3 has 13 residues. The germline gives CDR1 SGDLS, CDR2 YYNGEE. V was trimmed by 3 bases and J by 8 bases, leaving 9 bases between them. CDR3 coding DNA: TGTGCCAGCAGCGAATTAGGGGATTCACCCCTCCACTTT. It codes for CASSELGDSPLHF.

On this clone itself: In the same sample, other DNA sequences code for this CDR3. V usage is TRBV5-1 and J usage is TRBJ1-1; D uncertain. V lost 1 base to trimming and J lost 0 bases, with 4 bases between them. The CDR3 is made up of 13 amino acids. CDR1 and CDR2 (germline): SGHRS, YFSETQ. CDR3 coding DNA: TGCGCCAGCAGCTTGAGCGTGAACACTGAAGCTTTCTTT. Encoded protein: CASSLSVNTEAFF.

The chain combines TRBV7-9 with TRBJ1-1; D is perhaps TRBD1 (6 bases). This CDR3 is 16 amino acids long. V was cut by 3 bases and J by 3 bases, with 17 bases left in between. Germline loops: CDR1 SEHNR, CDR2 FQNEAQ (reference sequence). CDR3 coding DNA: TGTGCCAGCAGCTTCCCCGAAAGTACAGGGTACACTGAAGCTTTCTTT. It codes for CASSFPESTGYTEAFF.

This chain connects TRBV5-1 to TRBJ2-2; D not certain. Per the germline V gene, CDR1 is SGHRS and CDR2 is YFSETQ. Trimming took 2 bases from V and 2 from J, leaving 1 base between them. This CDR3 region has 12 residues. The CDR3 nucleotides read TGCGCCAGCAGCTTCAACACCGGGGAGCTGTTTTTT. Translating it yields CASSFNTGELFF.

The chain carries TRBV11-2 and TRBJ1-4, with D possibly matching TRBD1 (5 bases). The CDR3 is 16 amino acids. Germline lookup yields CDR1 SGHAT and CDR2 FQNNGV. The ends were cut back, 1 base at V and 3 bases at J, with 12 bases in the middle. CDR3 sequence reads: CASSLAPGQSNEKLFF. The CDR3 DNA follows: TGTGCCAGCAGCTTAGCCCCCGGACAATCTAATGAAAAACTGTTTTTT.

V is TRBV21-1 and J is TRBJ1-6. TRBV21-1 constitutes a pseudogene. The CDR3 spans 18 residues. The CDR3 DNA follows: TGTGCCAGCTCCCAAATTCAGGACGGGGACGGGAAGGGTTCACCCCTCCACTTT. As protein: CASSQIQDGDGKGSPLHF.

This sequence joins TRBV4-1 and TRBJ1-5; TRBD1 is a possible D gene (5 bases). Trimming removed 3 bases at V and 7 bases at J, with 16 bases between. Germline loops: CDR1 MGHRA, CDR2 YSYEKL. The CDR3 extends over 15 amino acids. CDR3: CASSQDPGTQQPQHF. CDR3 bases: TGCGCCAGCAGCCAGGATCCCGGGACGCAACAGCCCCAGCATTTT.

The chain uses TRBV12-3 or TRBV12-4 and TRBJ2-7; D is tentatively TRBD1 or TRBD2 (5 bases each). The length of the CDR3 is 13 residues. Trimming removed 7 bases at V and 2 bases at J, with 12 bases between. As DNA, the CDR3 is TGTGCCAGCAATACCGGGGCCGCCTACGAGCAGTACTTC. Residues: CASNTGAAYEQYF.

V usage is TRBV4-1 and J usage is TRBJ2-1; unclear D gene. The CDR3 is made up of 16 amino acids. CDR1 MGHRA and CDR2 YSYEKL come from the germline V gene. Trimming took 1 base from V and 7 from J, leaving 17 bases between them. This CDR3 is CASSQAPPAGGNEQFF. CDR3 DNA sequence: TGCGCCAGCAGCCAAGCGCCCCCCGCAGGCGGAAATGAGCAGTTCTTC.

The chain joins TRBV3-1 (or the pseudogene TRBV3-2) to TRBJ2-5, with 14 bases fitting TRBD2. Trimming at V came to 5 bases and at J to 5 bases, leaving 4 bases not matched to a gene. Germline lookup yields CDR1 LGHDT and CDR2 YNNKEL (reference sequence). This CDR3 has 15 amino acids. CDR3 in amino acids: CASSSGTSGGETQYF. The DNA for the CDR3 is TGTGCCAGCAGCTCCGGGACTAGCGGGGGTGAGACCCAGTACTTC.

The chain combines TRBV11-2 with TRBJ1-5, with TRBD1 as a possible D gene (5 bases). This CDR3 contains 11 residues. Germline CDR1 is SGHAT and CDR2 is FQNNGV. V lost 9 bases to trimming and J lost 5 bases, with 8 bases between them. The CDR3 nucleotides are TGTGCCAGTAACAGGTATCAGCCCCAGCATTTT. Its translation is CASNRYQPQHF.